The clone carrying this TCR beta chain was counted only a few times. Antigen unknown. This entry is derived from a study of CD8+ T cells in alopecia areata. Overall study context: Twice a day, 5 to 10 mg of oral tofacitinib was administered to treated patients. Study outcomes and limitations: Normal-skin resident alphabeta T cells also appear among scalp sample sequences. Relative to normal scalp, lesional scalp, especially alopecia totalis/universalis, showed higher clonality.

TCR sequencing used cDNA made by reverse transcription of extracted RNA. The data were produced by immunoSEQ multiplex PCR, yet TCRdb's version contains in-frame clones alone and is incomplete. The sample yields approximately 91,000 clones, around two fifths seen once. Alopecia areata patients had lesional scalp punch biopsies and peripheral blood taken from them. V dropped 3 bases and J dropped 3; count of bases not matched to a gene: 19. CDR1 is SQVTM and CDR2 is ANQGSEA in the germline V gene. The CDR3 extends over 18 amino acids. This clonotype was sampled from a human donor with alopecia areata. V and J are TRBV29-1 and TRBJ1-1; 7 nucleotides line up with TRBD1. The sample was CD4+ T cells sorted from blood. CDR3 sequence reads: CSVDPTDRAPFVYTEAFF. The CDR3, as DNA: TGCAGCGTTGACCCCACTGACAGGGCCCCGTTCGTGTACACTGAAGCTTTCTTT.